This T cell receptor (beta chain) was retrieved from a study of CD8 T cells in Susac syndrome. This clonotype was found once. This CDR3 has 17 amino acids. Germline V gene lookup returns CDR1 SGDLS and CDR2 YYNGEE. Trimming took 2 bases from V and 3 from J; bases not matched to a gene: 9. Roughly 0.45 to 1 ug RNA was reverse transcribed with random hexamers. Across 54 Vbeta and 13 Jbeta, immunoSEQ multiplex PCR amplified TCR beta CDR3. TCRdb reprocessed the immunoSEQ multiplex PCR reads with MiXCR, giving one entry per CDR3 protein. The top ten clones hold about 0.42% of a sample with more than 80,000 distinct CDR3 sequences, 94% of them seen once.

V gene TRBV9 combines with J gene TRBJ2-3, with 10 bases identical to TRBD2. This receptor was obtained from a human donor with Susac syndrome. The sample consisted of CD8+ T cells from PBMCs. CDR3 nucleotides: TGTGCCAGCAGCGTTCCTTCACTAGCGGGGATTACAGATACGCAGTATTTT. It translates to CASSVPSLAGITDTQYF.